These T cell receptor beta chains were read from a single sample in a study of T cell changes during pregnancy in multiple sclerosis. Clones were read by immunoSEQ multiplex PCR, and TCRdb kept only the in-frame ones, dropping some. The sample lists roughly 57,000 clones; roughly nine tenths were seen once. The sequencing used peripheral blood, collected in the first trimester of pregnancy. These receptors originate from a female donor with multiple sclerosis, enrolled in a pregnancy study. Both conserved end residues are part of each CDR3. The D gene is left open where the match is weak. The listing skips clone size in some rows; elsewhere it reads once, few, many or a size class.

V gene	clone size	J gene	D gene	CDR3 protein
TRBV7-2	NA	TRBJ2-1	NA	CASSPRAGSSYNEQFF
TRBV27	NA	TRBJ2-5	NA	CASSSLSGDAKETQYF
TRBV18	NA	TRBJ2-2	NA	CASYSGNTGELFF
TRBV7-7	NA	TRBJ2-1	NA	CASSPAQTDNEQFF
TRBV30	NA	TRBJ1-1	NA	CAWSVSLHDFEAFF
TRBV30	NA	TRBJ1-5	NA	CAWSATGMRNQPQHF
TRBV18	NA	TRBJ2-7	TRBD1	CASSRMGQGGYEQYF
TRBV6-5	NA	TRBJ2-3	TRBD2	CASSSTSGSGDTQYF
TRBV28	NA	TRBJ2-2	NA	CASILGANTGELFF
TRBV11-1	few	TRBJ2-2	TRBD2	CASRSGTSGGNTGELFF
TRBV10-3	NA	TRBJ1-2	TRBD1	CAITTGDDYYGYTF
TRBV30	NA	TRBJ2-5	TRBD2	CAWRVGTSSSETQYF
TRBV6-5	NA	TRBJ1-6	NA	CASSYRGNGNSPLHF
TRBV5-4	NA	TRBJ1-2	TRBD1	CASSPYTQGDAGYTF
TRBV18	NA	TRBJ1-1	TRBD1	CASSPLTGGETEAFF
TRBV7-9	NA	TRBJ1-2	NA	CASSLDITEFQGGYTF
TRBV29-1	NA	TRBJ2-3	TRBD2	CSVMGEGYTDTQYF
TRBV5-1	NA	TRBJ1-1	TRBD1	CASIRDRGTEAFF
TRBV20-1	NA	TRBJ1-2	NA	CSARGLTGYTF
TRBV5-6	once	TRBJ1-6	NA	CASRVLSGTTLSSPLHF
TRBV25-1	once	TRBJ2-5	NA	CASSFGERDIQETQYF
TRBV11-1	NA	TRBJ2-7	TRBD2	CASSSGLVYEQYF
TRBV20-1	NA	TRBJ1-2	NA	CSAQTQSFGTF
TRBV7-2	NA	TRBJ1-2	NA	CASSLPGGRGYGYTF
TRBV5-1	NA	TRBJ2-7	TRBD2	CASREGLAGYEQYF
TRBV5-6	NA	TRBJ1-2	TRBD1	CASSYAGSAGGAGYGYTF
TRBV7-2	NA	TRBJ2-1	TRBD1	CASSPTGKRNEQFF
TRBV7-9	once	TRBJ2-3	NA	CASSSPFSTDTQYF
TRBV11-1	NA	TRBJ2-1	TRBD2	CASSQLAGLNEQFF
TRBV7-2	NA	TRBJ1-1	NA	CASSPGAAKTEAFF
TRBV18	once	TRBJ1-3	NA	CASSPAQGSGNTIYF
TRBV5-1	NA	TRBJ2-7	TRBD1	CASSLAGRQGSYEQYF
TRBV7-2	NA	TRBJ2-7	NA	CASSPLAANPQQYF
TRBV9	NA	TRBJ2-7	NA	CASSGTGQSYEQYF